The 26 T cell receptor beta chains in this list originate from one sample, sequenced in a study of OX40 agonist ivuxolimab in advanced cancers. Repertoires were generated with immunoSEQ multiplex PCR, while TCRdb's copy carries only in-frame clones and drops some. The table includes about 83,000 clones, about 81% detected once. Here the sequenced sample was CD4+ or CD8+ T cells sorted from blood, taken in a trial of the OX40 agonist ivuxolimab. Receptors were obtained from an adult with an advanced solid tumor such as melanoma, head and neck, liver or kidney cancer.

The J gene is TRBJ2-1, the V gene TRBV18; TRBD2 aligns across 8 bases. The germline V gene encodes CDR1 KGHSH and CDR2 LQKENI. Trimming cost V 2 bases and J 0 bases; bases outside gene matches: 3. This CDR3 spans 16 amino acids. CDR3 sequence (DNA): TGTGCCAGCTCACCATCCGCGGGGGGCTCCTACAATGAGCAGTTCTTC. Translated, it gives CASSPSAGGSYNEQFF.

J is TRBJ2-2 and V is TRBV5-4; TRBD2 aligns across 12 bases. In germline, CDR1 is SGHNT, CDR2 YYREEE (reference sequence). The V segment lost 4 bases and the J segment 6 bases; nucleotides outside the gene matches: 10. This CDR3 contains 17 residues. The CDR3 here is CASSLLQLAGGSGELFF. CDR3 in DNA: TGTGCCAGCAGCCTACTACAACTAGCGGGAGGCTCCGGGGAGCTGTTTTTT.

The chain joins TRBV28 to TRBJ2-1; 9 bases are a match to TRBD1. This CDR3 contains 15 residues. Trimming at V came to 6 bases and at J to 8 bases, leaving 11 bases not matched to a gene. The germline CDR1 and CDR2 sequences are MDHEN and SYDVKM. CDR3 region: CASREGTGNKDEQFF. For the CDR3, the DNA is TGTGCCAGCAGGGAAGGGACAGGGAACAAGGATGAGCAGTTCTTC.

This CDR3 reads CASSQYEYQETQYF. The CDR3 DNA sequence: TGTGCCAGCTCCCAATACGAGTACCAAGAGACCCAGTACTTC. The chain links TRBV18 to TRBJ2-5, with D unresolved. This CDR3 has 14 residues. Germline CDR1 and CDR2: KGHSH and LQKENI. V was pared by 6 bases and J by 0 bases, with 11 bases between.

The rearrangement links TRBV7-9 to TRBJ2-3, with TRBD2 identical over 7 bases. Per germline, CDR1 SEHNR and CDR2 FQNEAQ (reference sequence). The CDR3 runs 16 residues. V gave up 0 bases and J gave up 2 bases; unmatched junction bases: 5. The CDR3 reads CASSLAPAGTTDTQYF. CDR3 nucleotide sequence: TGTGCCAGCAGCTTAGCTCCAGCGGGGACCACAGATACGCAGTATTTT.

The chain carries TRBV7-6 and TRBJ1-1; the match to TRBD1 covers 7 bases. The CDR3 has 13 residues. Germline CDR1 reads SGHVS; CDR2 reads FNYEAQ. J lost 2 bases, V lost 6 bases, and 3 bases had no gene match. CDR3 loop: CASSRDSNTEAFF. DNA for the CDR3: TGTGCCAGCAGTAGGGACAGCAACACTGAAGCTTTCTTT.

V usage is TRBV4-2 and J usage is TRBJ2-2, with TRBD1 matching over 8 bases. Trimming at V came to 3 bases and at J to 6 bases, leaving 6 bases not matched to a gene. Looked up from germline, CDR1 is LGHNA and CDR2 is YNFKEQ. The length of the CDR3 is 15 residues. This chain's CDR3 is CASSQTDRAAGELFF. The DNA of the CDR3 is TGTGCCAGCAGCCAGACGGACAGGGCCGCCGGGGAGCTGTTTTTT.

This clone was seen more than once but under ten times. The chain combines TRBV10-3 with TRBJ2-7; TRBD1 matches 9 bases. The CDR3 spans 13 residues. The germline gives CDR1 ENHRY, CDR2 SYGVKD. V lost 9 bases to trimming and J lost 5 bases; unmatched junction nucleotides: 8. CDR3 protein: CAIQGAFFDEQYF. CDR3 in DNA: TGTGCCATACAGGGGGCATTCTTCGACGAGCAGTACTTC.

The V call is TRBV18, the J call TRBJ1-2; D gene unclear. The ends were cut back, 3 bases at V and 8 bases at J, with 16 bases in the middle. The CDR3 covers 14 residues. Per germline, CDR1 KGHSH and CDR2 LQKENI. CDR3 in amino acids: CASSPLPREEGYTF. The CDR3 DNA follows: TGTGCCAGCTCACCGTTACCTAGGGAGGAAGGCTACACCTTC.

Of note for this clone: Compared with germline, one end of the junction differs, possibly owing to a read error. V and J are TRBV7-7 and TRBJ2-5, with 11 bases matching TRBD2. This CDR3 spans 16 amino acids. CDR1 and CDR2 from the germline V gene are SSHAT and FNYEAQ (reference sequence). CDR3 sequence: CASSPGLAAVGETQYF. In DNA form, the CDR3 reads TGTGCTAGCAGCCCGGGACTAGCGGCAGTCGGAGAGACCCAGTACTTC.

The gene calls are TRBV10-2 and TRBJ2-1, with D possibly called TRBD1 or TRBD2 (5 bases each). Trimming pared 9 bases from V and 7 bases from J, leaving 19 bases between. Germline values: CDR1 WSHSY, CDR2 SAAADI. This CDR3 comprises 14 residues. The CDR3 DNA is TGCGCCAGTCGCCCCGGGACCGGGCAGAATGAGCAGTTCTTC. Its protein is CASRPGTGQNEQFF.

V and J are TRBV11-3 and TRBJ1-2; TRBD1 aligns across 7 bases. The J segment lost 4 bases and the V segment lost 1 base, leaving 3 bases of the junction unmatched. In germline, CDR1 is SGHNT, CDR2 YENEEA. The CDR3 covers 14 residues. CDR3 residues: CASSLAGQSYGYTF. CDR3 nucleotide sequence: TGTGCCAGCAGCTTAGCGGGACAGAGCTATGGCTACACCTTC.

V is TRBV5-1 and J is TRBJ2-3; 7 bases are shared with TRBD2. Germline CDR1 SGHRS, CDR2 YFSETQ. V was clipped by 4 bases and J by 2 bases; unmatched bases: 10. The CDR3 spans 16 residues. CDR3 nucleotide sequence: TGCGCCAGCAGCCGGCGGGAAGCGGGACTCACAGATACGCAGTATTTT. It specifies CASSRREAGLTDTQYF.

The CDR3 DNA follows: TGTGCCAGCAGTTGGACAGGGGGCGGGAGCACTGAAGCTTTCTTT. It specifies CASSWTGGGSTEAFF. The chain has TRBV6-5 and TRBJ1-1; 11 nucleotides agree with TRBD1. The CDR3 contains 15 residues. With 4 bases clipped from V and 4 bases from J, the junction kept 5 bases outside the gene matches. The germline CDR1 and CDR2 sequences are MNHEY and SVGAGI.

This clone was observed a few times. The chain is built from TRBV6-6 and TRBJ1-2; 7 bases line up with TRBD1. The junction had 3 bases not matched to a gene; V was cut back by 5 bases and J by 3 bases. Germline values: CDR1 MNHNY, CDR2 SVGAGI (reference sequence). CDR3 length: 13 residues. This CDR3 reads CASSRQGDYGYTF. In DNA form, the CDR3 reads TGTGCCAGCAGTAGACAGGGCGACTATGGCTACACCTTC.

J is TRBJ1-6 and V is TRBV19, with D maybe TRBD1 (5 bases). This CDR3 is built from 15 residues. The germline V gene has CDR1 LNHDA and CDR2 SQIVND (reference sequence). V was clipped by 3 bases and J by 7 bases, with 13 bases between them. CDR3 in DNA: TGTGCCAGTAGTATGGGCAGGGCGGACAATTCACCCCTCCACTTT. Protein sequence: CASSMGRADNSPLHF.

The chain joins TRBV11-3 to TRBJ2-5, with D unclear. This CDR3 region has 12 residues. Germline loops: CDR1 SGHNT, CDR2 YENEEA. Trimming took 3 bases from V and 5 from J, leaving 7 bases between them. CDR3: CASSFGWETQYF. The CDR3 coding sequence is TGTGCCAGCAGCTTTGGATGGGAGACCCAGTACTTC.

This clone was counted once. The J gene is TRBJ1-6, the V gene TRBV19; 9 nucleotides align to TRBD1. The CDR3 sequence is 13 residues long. J was trimmed by 15 bases and V by 5 bases; bases with no gene match: 8. Germline V gene data show CDR1 as LNHDA and CDR2 as SQIVND (reference sequence). This CDR3 is CASSLGQGPRLHF. CDR3 nucleotides: TGTGCCAGTAGTTTGGGACAGGGTCCCCGCCTCCACTTT.

The chain carries TRBV30 and TRBJ2-7; 9 bases match TRBD1. Germline CDR1 GTSNPN, CDR2 SVGIG (reference sequence). Losses at the gene ends were 3 bases for V and 5 bases for J; bases not matched to a gene: 8. The CDR3 loop spans 14 amino acids. This chain's CDR3 is CAWSHGTGRDEQYF. The CDR3 coding sequence is TGTGCCTGGAGCCATGGGACAGGGCGGGACGAGCAGTACTTC.

The gene calls are TRBV5-6 and TRBJ1-3; 9 nucleotides agree with TRBD1. The CDR3 is 16 residues long. Germline-derived CDR1 and CDR2 are SGHDT and YYEEEE. J was trimmed by 2 bases and V by 0 bases; bases with no gene match: 3. The DNA for the CDR3 is TGTGCCAGCAGCTTGGGATGGACAGGGGCTGGAAACACCATATATTTT. Translation: CASSLGWTGAGNTIYF. The whole variable domain, filled in from reference TRBV5-6 and TRBJ1-3, reads DAGVTQSPTHLIKTRGQQVTLRCSPKSGHDTVSWYQQALGQGPQFIFQYYEEEERQRGNFPDRFSGHQFPNYSSELNVNALLLGDSALYLCASSLGWTGAGNTIYFGEGSWLTVV.

The CDR3 region is CASSPSPGQGTEAFF. Written as DNA, the CDR3 is TGTGCCAGCAGCCCCTCCCCGGGACAGGGCACTGAAGCTTTCTTT. The J gene is TRBJ1-1, the V gene TRBV7-3, with 9 bases matching TRBD1. Germline CDR1 SGHTA, CDR2 FQGTGA. Trimming removed 5 bases from V and 4 bases from J; junction bases left unmatched: 8. The CDR3 contains 15 residues.

The DNA of the CDR3 is TGTGCCAGCAGTTACTCGAGCCCGGATTACAATGAGCAGTTCTTC. It specifies CASSYSSPDYNEQFF. The chain is built from TRBV6-6 and TRBJ2-1; D uncertain. CDR1 and CDR2 (germline): MNHNY, SVGAGI (reference sequence). This CDR3 spans 15 amino acids. V lost 0 bases and J 4 bases, leaving 10 bases between the germline ends.

About this clone itself: A much larger clone lies one base from this, so it may be a read error. The chain couples TRBV7-8 to TRBJ1-3; no reliable D call. CDR1 SGHVS and CDR2 FQNEAQ come from the germline V gene. This CDR3 is 15 amino acids long. V lost 1 base, J lost 0 bases, and 7 bases lay in between. The CDR3 spells CASSLEQLSGNTIYF. The CDR3 DNA reads as TGTGCCAGCAGCTTAGAACAGCTCTCTGGAAACACCATATATTTT.

To note about this clone: This sample also contains other DNA sequences that code for the same CDR3. V and J are TRBV5-6 and TRBJ2-5; D possibly corresponds to TRBD1 (6 bases). V shed 9 bases and J shed 1 base, with 13 bases lying between them. Germline-derived CDR1 and CDR2 are SGHDT and YYEEEE. There are 13 residues in the CDR3. The CDR3 coding sequence is TGTGCCACAACGCAGGGGAGCCAAGAGACCCAGTACTTC. This translates into CATTQGSQETQYF.

The chain uses TRBV7-8 and TRBJ2-7, with D hard to call. Germline-derived CDR1 and CDR2 are SGHVS and FQNEAQ. Between the trimmed V and J ends, which lost 3 bases and 3 bases, there was a span of 15 bases. The CDR3 has 15 amino acids. This CDR3 is CASSLPGAPFYEQYF. CDR3 sequence (DNA): TGTGCCAGCAGCTTGCCCGGTGCTCCTTTCTACGAGCAGTACTTC.

This clone has only one observation. The rearrangement uses TRBV7-9 and TRBJ2-3, with TRBD1 matching 8 bases. The CDR3 has 16 amino acids. The germline CDR1 and CDR2 sequences are SEHNR and FQNEAQ (reference sequence). V gave up 4 bases and J gave up 0 bases; unmatched junction bases: 6. The CDR3 here is CASSSGQAASTDTQYF. DNA for the CDR3: TGTGCCAGCAGCTCGGGACAGGCCGCTAGCACAGATACGCAGTATTTT. The complete variable domain, with remaining parts taken from reference TRBV7-9 and TRBJ2-3, reads DTGVSQNPRHKITKRGQNVTFRCDPISEHNRLYWYRQTLGQGPEFLTYFQNEAQLEKSRLLSDRFSAERPKGSFSTLEIQRTEQGDSAMYLCASSSGQAASTDTQYFGPGTRLTVL.